The 26 T cell receptor beta chains below come from one sample, sequenced in a study of cytomegalovirus exposure and HLA in healthy donors. The primer mix had 60 Vbeta and 13 Jbeta primers. Measured with immunoSEQ multiplex PCR; TCRdb has only the in-frame clones, and not every one. This repertoire shows over 200,000 clones, about 70% found once; its top ten account for 2% to 3%. The source material was PBMCs. The source of these receptors is a man aged 35 to 55 in good health and CMV-seropositive.

This clone was seen only once. The CDR3 DNA follows: TGTGCCAGCAGGGAGACTAGCGGGGGGTCAGACAATGAGCAGTTCTTC. It encodes CASRETSGGSDNEQFF. J is TRBJ2-1 and V is TRBV2; 13 positions agree with TRBD2. The CDR3 is made up of 16 amino acids. Trimming took 6 bases from V and 5 from J; bases not matched to a gene: 7. Germline V CDR1 and CDR2: SNHLY, FYNNEI.

The CDR3 loop reads CANQGGHRGDTQYF. Written as DNA, the CDR3 is TGCGCCAACCAAGGGGGCCACAGGGGAGATACGCAGTATTTT. The chain has TRBV10-1 and TRBJ2-3; 7 bases fit TRBD1. Trimming cost V 10 bases and J 5 bases; bases outside gene matches: 12. The CDR3 has 14 residues. The V gene's germline CDR1 is WNHNN and CDR2 SYGVQD (reference sequence).

In this sample, this clone turned up a few times. The chain uses TRBV2 and TRBJ2-5; 9 bases align to TRBD2. The CDR3 has 15 residues. The germline gives CDR1 SNHLY, CDR2 FYNNEI. V dropped 7 bases and J dropped 2; count of bases not matched to a gene: 8. This chain's CDR3 is CASTPRLAGQETQYF. In DNA, the CDR3 is TGTGCCAGCACCCCCCGGCTAGCGGGGCAAGAGACCCAGTACTTC.

V and J are TRBV18 and TRBJ2-7; D gene ambiguous. This CDR3 is built from 13 residues. Germline V lookup: CDR1 KGHSH, CDR2 LQKENI. V was pared by 2 bases and J by 7 bases, with 12 bases between. The CDR3 nucleotides read TGTGCCAGCTCACCAAGAGCGACCGAGGAGCAGTACTTC. Encoded protein: CASSPRATEEQYF.

The chain is built from TRBV5-1 and TRBJ1-2, with 7 bases aligning to TRBD1. V trimming: 4 bases; J trimming: 7 bases; junction bases outside the gene matches: 4. This CDR3 is 12 amino acids long. Germline V gene sequence: CDR1 SGHRS, CDR2 YFSETQ. The CDR3 nucleotides are TGCGCCAGCAGCCCCCAGGGGGGTGGCTACACCTTC. Residues: CASSPQGGGYTF.

The chain couples TRBV5-1 to TRBJ1-4; maybe TRBD1 (6 bases). Germline values: CDR1 SGHRS, CDR2 YFSETQ. V shed 6 bases and J shed 5 bases, with 17 bases lying between them. This CDR3 has 15 amino acids. CDR3 in amino acids: CASTTGGGENEKLFF. CDR3 coding DNA: TGCGCCAGCACCACCGGAGGGGGGGAAAATGAAAAACTGTTTTTT.

The chain combines TRBV4-2 with TRBJ2-3; TRBD1 is a possible D gene (6 bases). This CDR3 has 15 amino acids. V was pared by 4 bases and J by 1 base, with 12 bases between. The germline CDR1 and CDR2 sequences are LGHNA and YNFKEQ. CDR3 amino acids: CASSPHRQGTDTQYF. For the CDR3, the DNA is TGTGCCAGCAGCCCCCACCGACAGGGCACAGATACGCAGTATTTT.

The chain combines TRBV5-1 with TRBJ1-3; D is unclear. CDR3 size: 16 residues. V lost 2 bases to trimming and J lost 0 bases, with 12 bases between them. Germline CDR1 and CDR2: SGHRS and YFSETQ. The CDR3 nucleotides read TGCGCCAGCAGCTTTTCTGCGTCCGGCTCTGGAAACACCATATATTTT. Its translation is CASSFSASGSGNTIYF. Complete variable domain (other parts from reference TRBV5-1 and TRBJ1-3): KAGVTQTPRYLIKTRGQQVTLSCSPISGHRSVSWYQQTPGQGLQFLFEYFSETQRNKGNFPGRFSGRQFSNSRSEMNVSTLELGDSALYLCASSFSASGSGNTIYFGEGSWLTVV.

The chain couples TRBV28 to TRBJ2-3; 10 bases map to TRBD1. J gave up 1 base and V 3 bases, and 10 bases lay outside the gene matches. The germline V gene encodes CDR1 MDHEN and CDR2 SYDVKM. This CDR3 has 18 amino acids. The CDR3 nucleotides are TGTGCCAGCAGTTTGGGGGCCCGGGGGACAGGGGGCACAGATACGCAGTATTTT. Encoded protein: CASSLGARGTGGTDTQYF.

In nucleotides, the CDR3 is TGTGCCAGCAGCTTAGGGCCAGGGGGTAACAATGAGCAGTTCTTC. Encoded protein: CASSLGPGGNNEQFF. The J gene is TRBJ2-1, the V gene TRBV11-3; 7 nucleotides agree with TRBD1. Trimming cost V 1 base and J 5 bases; bases outside gene matches: 5. The CDR3 is 15 amino acids. Germline CDR1 and CDR2: SGHNT and YENEEA. The complete variable domain, with remaining parts taken from reference TRBV11-3 and TRBJ2-1, reads EAGVVQSPRYKIIEKKQPVAFWCNPISGHNTLYWYLQNLGQGPELLIRYENEEAVDDSQLPKDRFSAERLKGVDSTLKIQPAELGDSAVYLCASSLGPGGNNEQFFGPGTRLTVL.

The CDR3: CASIEAGTGAAFF. CDR3 DNA: TGTGCCAGCATCGAAGCCGGGACAGGGGCGGCTTTCTTT. The chain uses TRBV28 and TRBJ1-1; 10 positions agree with TRBD1. V shed 7 bases and J 11 bases; nucleotides not matched to a gene: 10. Germline V gene data show CDR1 as MDHEN and CDR2 as SYDVKM. CDR3 size: 13 residues. Variable domain in full (rest from reference TRBV28 and TRBJ1-1): DVKVTQSSRYLVKRTGEKVFLECVQDMDHENMFWYRQDPGLGLRLIYFSYDVKMKEKGDIPEGYSVSREKKERFSLILESASTNQTSMYLCASIEAGTGAAFFGQGTRLTVV.

V is TRBV5-4 and J is TRBJ1-1; a weak D match, TRBD1 (5 bases). The V end was cut by 3 bases, the J end by 6 bases, with 9 bases between. From germline, CDR1 is SGHNT and CDR2 YYREEE (reference sequence). This CDR3 has 12 residues. CDR3 loop: CASSWGAAEAFF. CDR3 nucleotides: TGTGCCAGCAGCTGGGGCGCTGCTGAAGCTTTCTTT.

On this clone: An end of the junction does not agree with germline; a read error may underlie this. The chain couples TRBV7-9 to TRBJ2-5; D is perhaps TRBD1 (5 bases). The germline CDR1 and CDR2 sequences are SEHNR and FQNEAQ (reference sequence). This CDR3 contains 16 residues. In nucleotides, the CDR3 is TGTTCCAGCAGCCTAGGCGACAGTTTCGGTTCGGAGACCCAGTACTTC. It encodes CSSSLGDSFGSETQYF.

The chain recombines TRBV7-9 with TRBJ1-2; D unresolved. Germline-derived CDR1 and CDR2 are SEHNR and FQNEAQ (reference sequence). With 0 bases removed from V and 5 bases from J, the gap between germline ends came to 10 bases. The CDR3 runs 14 residues. This chain's CDR3 is CASSLAQANYGYTF. CDR3 bases: TGTGCCAGCAGCTTAGCGCAGGCAAATTATGGCTACACCTTC.

This chain connects TRBV10-3 to TRBJ2-5; perhaps TRBD1 as D (6 bases). The CDR3 covers 14 residues. Germline-derived CDR1 and CDR2 are ENHRY and SYGVKD. V lost 6 bases and J 2 bases, leaving 13 bases between the germline ends. The CDR3 loop is CAIRPGTNQETQYF. The CDR3 DNA sequence: TGTGCCATCAGACCCGGGACAAATCAAGAGACCCAGTACTTC.

This chain uses TRBV14 with TRBJ2-7; 8 bases map to TRBD1. V trimming: 5 bases; J trimming: 3 bases; junction bases outside the gene matches: 6. The V gene's germline CDR1 is SGHDN and CDR2 FVKESK. The CDR3 length is 14 residues. The CDR3 reads CASSGTGHYYEQYF. CDR3 nucleotides: TGTGCCAGCAGCGGGACAGGACATTACTACGAGCAGTACTTC. Looking up the rest from reference TRBV14 and TRBJ2-7 gives the full variable domain: EAGVTQFPSHSVIEKGQTVTLRCDPISGHDNLYWYRRVMGKEIKFLLHFVKESKQDESGMPNNRFLAERTGGTYSTLKVQPAELEDSGVYFCASSGTGHYYEQYFGPGTRLTVT.

This clone was counted between two and nine times. V and J are TRBV5-6 and TRBJ2-2; D may be TRBD1 (5 bases). This CDR3 has 15 residues. V was pared by 6 bases and J by 2 bases, with 14 bases between. CDR1 and CDR2 from the germline V gene are SGHDT and YYEEEE. CDR3 nucleotide sequence: TGTGCCAGCAAGCAGGGTGCCTTTAACACCGGGGAGCTGTTTTTT. This codes for CASKQGAFNTGELFF.

This chain joins TRBV13 and TRBJ2-7, with 13 bases lining up with TRBD2. Unmatched junction bases numbered 10, after V lost 5 bases and J lost 6 bases. Looked up from germline, CDR1 is PRHDT and CDR2 is FYEKMQ (reference sequence). The CDR3 length is 16 residues. Here the CDR3 reads CASSTALGLAGFEQYF. CDR3 coding DNA: TGTGCCAGCAGCACGGCCCTGGGACTAGCGGGGTTCGAGCAGTACTTC.

The sample holds a few counts of this clone. This chain joins TRBV4-1 and TRBJ2-1; TRBD2 matches at 10 bases. There are 16 residues in the CDR3. Germline trimming cut 4 bases from V and 8 bases from J; bases unmatched to any gene: 11. Germline V gene data show CDR1 as MGHRA and CDR2 as YSYEKL. CDR3 region: CASSPGRLAGVDEQFF. As DNA, the CDR3 is TGCGCCAGCAGCCCGGGCAGGCTAGCGGGGGTGGATGAGCAGTTCTTC.

The CDR3 nucleotides are TGTGCCAGCACCTTGACAGGGGCAGATACGCAGTATTTT. It translates to CASTLTGADTQYF. The V call is TRBV7-8, the J call TRBJ2-3; TRBD1 matches 8 bases. The CDR3 is made up of 13 amino acids. CDR1 and CDR2 from the germline V gene are SGHVS and FQNEAQ. Trimming at V came to 7 bases and at J to 4 bases, leaving 4 bases not matched to a gene.

The rearrangement uses TRBV5-1 and TRBJ1-2; 9 nucleotides align to TRBD1. Per the germline V gene, CDR1 is SGHRS and CDR2 is YFSETQ. The CDR3 runs 14 residues. Trimming took 6 bases from V and 8 from J; bases not matched to a gene: 11. The CDR3 nucleotides are TGCGCCAGCAAACAGCTAGGGACAGGGCAGGGCTACACCTTC. This gives the protein CASKQLGTGQGYTF.

J is TRBJ1-1 and V is TRBV2, with 7 bases identical to TRBD1. The length of the CDR3 is 16 residues. Germline values: CDR1 SNHLY, CDR2 FYNNEI. The V gene end was trimmed by 2 bases and the J gene end by 4 bases; junction bases not matched to a gene: 10. CDR3 protein: CASSEPPQGVGTEAFF. The CDR3 nucleotides read TGTGCCAGCAGTGAACCCCCCCAGGGGGTCGGCACTGAAGCTTTCTTT.

This clone was detected a few times. The chain couples TRBV7-2 to TRBJ2-5; D ambiguous. TRBJ2-7 explains the end of the DNA better; the J call may be wrong. The germline gives CDR1 SGHTA, CDR2 FQGNSA. The CDR3 runs to 14 residues. CDR3 DNA sequence: TGTGCCAGCAGCTTAATCGCGGTAACCTACGAGCAGTACTTC. Encoded protein: CASSLIAVTYEQYF.

The V gene is TRBV4-1, the J gene TRBJ2-1; no firm D call. V dropped 4 bases and J dropped 0 bases, with 13 bases sitting between them. The CDR3 length is 16 residues. Germline V gene data show CDR1 as MGHRA and CDR2 as YSYEKL. In DNA, the CDR3 is TGCGCCAGCAGCCCCCTGCCTTCGAGCTCCTACAATGAGCAGTTCTTC. Protein: CASSPLPSSSYNEQFF.

The chain joins TRBV29-1 to TRBJ1-2; 9 nucleotides line up with TRBD1. The CDR3 consists of 14 residues. The J segment lost 3 bases and the V segment lost 4 bases, leaving 6 bases of the junction unmatched. In germline, CDR1 is SQVTM, CDR2 ANQGSEA. The CDR3 sequence is CSVGARTGDYGYTF. CDR3 sequence (DNA): TGCAGCGTTGGAGCCCGGACAGGGGACTATGGCTACACCTTC.

This sequence joins TRBV28 and TRBJ1-1; D perhaps matches TRBD1 (5 bases). V shed 2 bases and J shed 4 bases, with 14 bases lying between them. CDR3 size: 15 residues. Germline lookup yields CDR1 MDHEN and CDR2 SYDVKM. In DNA form, the CDR3 reads TGTGCCAGCAGTTTAGTCTTCGGGGGACGCACTGAAGCTTTCTTT. This codes for CASSLVFGGRTEAFF.